The sequence of this TCR beta chain was determined in a study of T cells in Graves' hyperthyroidism and ophthalmopathy. Study-wide points: The model anticipated ophthalmopathy a median approximately 6.6 months pre-onset.

At least ten counts were recorded for this clonotype. Its antigen is not known. Template material for amplifying TCR beta CDR3 regions consisted of RNA transcripts. HTBI primers were used for first-round RT-PCR of the TCR CDR3. MiXCR, applied by TCRdb to the multiplex PCR reads, yields one record per CDR3 protein. The sample carries hundreds of thousands of distinct CDR3 sequences, roughly 15% recorded once. 10 ml fresh peripheral blood yielded the PBMCs. V shed 1 base and J shed 1 base, with 7 bases lying between them. From germline, CDR1 is DFQATT and CDR2 SNEGSKA (reference sequence). The CDR3 has 13 amino acids.

Sequenced input: blood. The V call is TRBV20-1, the J call TRBJ1-1; D gene unclear. The TCR comes from a woman under 30 with Graves' hyperthyroidism. The CDR3 is CSARGEANTEAFF. The CDR3 DNA reads TGCAGTGCTAGAGGTGAGGCGAACACTGAAGCTTTCTTT.